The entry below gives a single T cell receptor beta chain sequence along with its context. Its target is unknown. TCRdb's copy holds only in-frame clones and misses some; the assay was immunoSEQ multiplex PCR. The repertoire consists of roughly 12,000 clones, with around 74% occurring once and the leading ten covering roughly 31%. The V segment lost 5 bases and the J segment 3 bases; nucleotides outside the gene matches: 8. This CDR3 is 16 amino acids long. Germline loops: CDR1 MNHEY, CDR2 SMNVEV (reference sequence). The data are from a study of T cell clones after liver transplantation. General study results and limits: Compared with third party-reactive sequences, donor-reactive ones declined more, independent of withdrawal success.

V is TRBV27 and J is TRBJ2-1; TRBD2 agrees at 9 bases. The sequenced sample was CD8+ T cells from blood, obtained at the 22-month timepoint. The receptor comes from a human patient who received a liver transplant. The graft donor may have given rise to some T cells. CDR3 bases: TGTGCCAGCAGTCCATGGCGGGAGGGGGGCTACAATGAGCAGTTCTTC. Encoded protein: CASSPWREGGYNEQFF.